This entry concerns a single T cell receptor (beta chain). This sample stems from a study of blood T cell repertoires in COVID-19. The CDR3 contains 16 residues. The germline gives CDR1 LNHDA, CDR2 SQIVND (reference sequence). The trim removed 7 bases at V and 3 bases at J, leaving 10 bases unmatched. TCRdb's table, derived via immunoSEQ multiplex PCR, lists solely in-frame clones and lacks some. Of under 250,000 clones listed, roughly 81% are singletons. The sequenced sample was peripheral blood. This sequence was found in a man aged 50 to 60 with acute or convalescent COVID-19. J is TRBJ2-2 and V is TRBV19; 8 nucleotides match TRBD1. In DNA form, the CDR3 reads TGTGCCAGTACCCTTCCAGGACAGGGTTACACCGGGGAGCTGTTTTTT. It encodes CASTLPGQGYTGELFF.